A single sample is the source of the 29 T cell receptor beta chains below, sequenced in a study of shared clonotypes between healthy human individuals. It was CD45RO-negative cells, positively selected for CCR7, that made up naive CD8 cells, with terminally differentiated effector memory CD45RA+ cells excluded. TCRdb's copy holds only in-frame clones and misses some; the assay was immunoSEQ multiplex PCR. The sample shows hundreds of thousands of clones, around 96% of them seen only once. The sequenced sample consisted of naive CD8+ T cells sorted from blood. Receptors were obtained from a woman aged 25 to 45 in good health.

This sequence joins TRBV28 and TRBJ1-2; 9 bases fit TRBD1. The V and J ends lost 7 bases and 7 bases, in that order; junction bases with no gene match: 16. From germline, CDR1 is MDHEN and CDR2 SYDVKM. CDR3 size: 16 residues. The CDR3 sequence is CASMGLSYRGRGGYTF. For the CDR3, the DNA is TGTGCCAGCATGGGTCTTTCATACAGGGGGCGAGGTGGCTACACCTTC.

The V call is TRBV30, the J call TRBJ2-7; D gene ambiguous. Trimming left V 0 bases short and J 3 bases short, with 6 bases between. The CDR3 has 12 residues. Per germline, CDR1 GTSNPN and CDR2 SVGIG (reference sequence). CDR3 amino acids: CAWSVPRYEQYF. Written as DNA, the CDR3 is TGTGCCTGGAGTGTACCTCGCTACGAGCAGTACTTC. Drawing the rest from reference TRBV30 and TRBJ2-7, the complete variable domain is SQTIHQWPATLVQPVGSPLSLECTVEGTSNPNLYWYRQAAGRGLQLLFYSVGIGQISSEVPQNLSASRPQDRQFILSSKKLLLSDSGFYLCAWSVPRYEQYFGPGTRLTVT.

The CDR3: CASSIDLETGTNQPQHF. For the CDR3, the DNA is TGTGCCAGTAGTATAGATTTGGAGACAGGTACAAATCAGCCCCAGCATTTT. The chain employs TRBV19 and TRBJ1-5; perhaps TRBD1 as D (6 bases). The CDR3 runs to 17 residues. Trimming shortened V by 0 bases and J by 4 bases, and 16 bases separated the two germline ends. Germline lookup yields CDR1 LNHDA and CDR2 SQIVND (reference sequence).

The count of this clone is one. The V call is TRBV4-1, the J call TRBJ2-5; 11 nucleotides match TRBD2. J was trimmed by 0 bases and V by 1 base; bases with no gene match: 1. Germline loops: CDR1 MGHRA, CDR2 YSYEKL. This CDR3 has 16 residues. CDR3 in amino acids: CASSQVGLADQETQYF. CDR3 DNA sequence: TGCGCCAGCAGCCAAGTGGGACTAGCGGACCAAGAGACCCAGTACTTC.

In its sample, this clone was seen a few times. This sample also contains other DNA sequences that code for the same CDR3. CDR3: CASSLPRPEAFF. In DNA, the CDR3 is TGTGCCAGCAGCTTACCCCGGCCCGAAGCTTTCTTT. The chain joins TRBV11-2 to TRBJ1-1; D uncertain. The CDR3 is 12 residues long. CDR1 and CDR2 from the germline V gene are SGHAT and FQNNGV. V shed 2 bases and J shed 8 bases, with 9 bases lying between them.

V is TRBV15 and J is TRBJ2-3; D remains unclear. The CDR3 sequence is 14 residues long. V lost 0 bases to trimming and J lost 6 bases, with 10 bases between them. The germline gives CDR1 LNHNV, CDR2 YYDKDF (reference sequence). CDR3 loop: CATSRDGPGDTQYF. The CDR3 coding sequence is TGTGCCACCAGCAGAGATGGACCCGGGGATACGCAGTATTTT.

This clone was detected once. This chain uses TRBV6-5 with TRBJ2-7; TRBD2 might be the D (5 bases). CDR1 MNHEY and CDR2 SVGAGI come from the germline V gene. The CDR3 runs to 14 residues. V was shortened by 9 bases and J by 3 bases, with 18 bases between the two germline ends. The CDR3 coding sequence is TGTGCCAGTTCTCTAGCCTCTCAACACTACGAGCAGTACTTC. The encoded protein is CASSLASQHYEQYF.

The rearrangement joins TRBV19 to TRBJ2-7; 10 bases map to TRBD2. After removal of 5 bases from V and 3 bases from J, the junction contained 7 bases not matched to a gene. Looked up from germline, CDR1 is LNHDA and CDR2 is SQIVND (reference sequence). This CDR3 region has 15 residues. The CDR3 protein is CASSASGSLGYEQYF. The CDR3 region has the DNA TGTGCCAGTAGTGCTAGCGGGAGTCTGGGCTACGAGCAGTACTTC.

CDR3 in DNA: TGTGCCAGCTCACTCGAACCGGGACAGGGGGCGAGTGGCTACACCTTC. Translating it yields CASSLEPGQGASGYTF. The V gene is TRBV18, the J gene TRBJ1-2; 12 bases are a match to TRBD1. With V trimmed by 4 bases and J by 7 bases, 10 bases remained unmatched. CDR1 and CDR2 from the germline V gene are KGHSH and LQKENI. The CDR3 runs to 16 residues.

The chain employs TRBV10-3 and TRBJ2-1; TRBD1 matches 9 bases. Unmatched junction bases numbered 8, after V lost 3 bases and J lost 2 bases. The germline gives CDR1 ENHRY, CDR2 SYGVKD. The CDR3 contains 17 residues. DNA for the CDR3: TGTGCCATCAGTGACTACTCCGGGACAGGGCCCTACAATGAGCAGTTCTTC. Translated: CAISDYSGTGPYNEQFF.

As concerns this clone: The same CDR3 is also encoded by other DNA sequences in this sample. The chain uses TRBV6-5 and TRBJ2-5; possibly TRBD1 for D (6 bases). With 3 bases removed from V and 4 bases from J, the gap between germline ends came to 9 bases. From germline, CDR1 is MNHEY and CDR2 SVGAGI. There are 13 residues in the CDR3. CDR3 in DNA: TGTGCCAGCAGTTATAGGGGGAGAGAGACCCAGTACTTC. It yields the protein CASSYRGRETQYF.

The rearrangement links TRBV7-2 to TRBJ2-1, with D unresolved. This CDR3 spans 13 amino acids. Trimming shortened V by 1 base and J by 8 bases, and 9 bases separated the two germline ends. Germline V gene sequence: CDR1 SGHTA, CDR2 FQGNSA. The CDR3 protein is CASSLVRFYEQFF. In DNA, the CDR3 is TGTGCCAGCAGCTTAGTTCGTTTCTATGAGCAGTTCTTC.

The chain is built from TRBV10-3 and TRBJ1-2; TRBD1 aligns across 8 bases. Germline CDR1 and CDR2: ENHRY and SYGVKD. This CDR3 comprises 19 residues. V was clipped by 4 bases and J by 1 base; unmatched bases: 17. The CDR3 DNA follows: TGTGCCATCAGTGCACATACCCGGACAGGGAGTCCCATTAACTATGGCTACACCTTC. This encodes CAISAHTRTGSPINYGYTF.

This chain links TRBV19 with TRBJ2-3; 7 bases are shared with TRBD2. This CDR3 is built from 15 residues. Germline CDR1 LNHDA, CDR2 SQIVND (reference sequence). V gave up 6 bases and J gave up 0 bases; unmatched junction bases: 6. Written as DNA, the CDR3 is TGTGCCAGTAGCCGAACTAGCGTTAGCACAGATACGCAGTATTTT. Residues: CASSRTSVSTDTQYF.

This chain's CDR3 is CASSFGNPYEQYF. In nucleotides, the CDR3 is TGTGCCAGCAGTTTCGGCAACCCCTACGAGCAGTACTTC. V usage is TRBV6-5 and J usage is TRBJ2-7; D unresolved. CDR3 length: 13 residues. The germline CDR1 and CDR2 sequences are MNHEY and SVGAGI. The V and J ends lost 4 bases and 2 bases respectively, with 9 bases between them.

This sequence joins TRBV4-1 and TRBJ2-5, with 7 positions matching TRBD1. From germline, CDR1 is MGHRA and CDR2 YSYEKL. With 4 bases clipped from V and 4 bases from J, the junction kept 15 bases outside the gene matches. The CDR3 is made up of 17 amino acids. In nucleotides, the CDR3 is TGCGCCAGCAGCCTTGTGGTGGGACAGTTGGGTTCAGAGACCCAGTACTTC. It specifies CASSLVVGQLGSETQYF.

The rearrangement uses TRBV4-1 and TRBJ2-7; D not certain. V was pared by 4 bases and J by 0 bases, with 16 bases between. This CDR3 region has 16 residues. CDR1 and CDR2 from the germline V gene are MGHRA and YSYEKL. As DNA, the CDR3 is TGCGCCAGCAGCCCCCCCGGACGGCATACCTCCTACGAGCAGTACTTC. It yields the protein CASSPPGRHTSYEQYF.

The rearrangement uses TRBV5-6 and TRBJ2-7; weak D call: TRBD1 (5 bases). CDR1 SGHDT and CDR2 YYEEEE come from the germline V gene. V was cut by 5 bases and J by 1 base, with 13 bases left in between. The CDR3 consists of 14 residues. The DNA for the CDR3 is TGTGCCAGCAGTCGAGCAGGGTGGTCCTACGAGCAGTACTTC. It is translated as CASSRAGWSYEQYF.

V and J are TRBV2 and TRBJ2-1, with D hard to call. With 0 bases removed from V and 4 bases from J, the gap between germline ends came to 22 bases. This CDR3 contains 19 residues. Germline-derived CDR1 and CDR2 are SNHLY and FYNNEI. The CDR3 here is CASSEAPVWGETGYNEQFF. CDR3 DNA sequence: TGTGCCAGCAGTGAAGCGCCGGTATGGGGTGAAACCGGGTACAATGAGCAGTTCTTC.

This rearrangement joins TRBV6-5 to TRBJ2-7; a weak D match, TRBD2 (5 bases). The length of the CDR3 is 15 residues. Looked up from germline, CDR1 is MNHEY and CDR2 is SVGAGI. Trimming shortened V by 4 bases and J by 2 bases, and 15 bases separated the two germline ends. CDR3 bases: TGTGCCAGCAGTTCTCTGAGGACTTCCCCCTACGAGCAGTACTTC. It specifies CASSSLRTSPYEQYF.

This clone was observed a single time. The CDR3 DNA sequence: TGTGCCAGTGAGGGGACGGGGGACGAGCAGTACTTC. This encodes CASEGTGDEQYF. The rearrangement links TRBV2 to TRBJ2-7, with a possible D match to TRBD2 (6 bases). Germline-derived CDR1 and CDR2 are SNHLY and FYNNEI. The length of the CDR3 is 12 residues. Deletions cut 9 bases from V and 5 bases from J, with 14 bases between.

CDR3 region: CASSDAAEQFF. The CDR3 coding sequence is TGTGCCAGCAGTGACGCTGCTGAGCAGTTCTTC. This rearrangement joins TRBV6-4 to TRBJ2-1, with D unresolved. The V end lost 2 bases, the J end lost 9 bases, and 5 bases lay between the germline ends. The CDR3 totals 11 residues. Germline V gene lookup returns CDR1 MRHNA and CDR2 SNTAGT.

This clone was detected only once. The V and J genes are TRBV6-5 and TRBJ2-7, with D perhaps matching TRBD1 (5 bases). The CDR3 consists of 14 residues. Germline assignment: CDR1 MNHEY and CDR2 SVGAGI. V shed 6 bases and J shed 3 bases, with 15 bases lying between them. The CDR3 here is CASSPRGQIYEQYF. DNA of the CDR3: TGTGCCAGCAGCCCTCGCGGACAAATCTACGAGCAGTACTTC.

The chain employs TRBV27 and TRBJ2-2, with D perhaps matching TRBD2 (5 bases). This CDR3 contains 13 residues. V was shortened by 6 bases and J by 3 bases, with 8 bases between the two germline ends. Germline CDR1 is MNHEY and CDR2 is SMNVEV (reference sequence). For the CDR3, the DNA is TGTGCCAGCAGCCGGGGATACACCGGGGAGCTGTTTTTT. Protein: CASSRGYTGELFF.

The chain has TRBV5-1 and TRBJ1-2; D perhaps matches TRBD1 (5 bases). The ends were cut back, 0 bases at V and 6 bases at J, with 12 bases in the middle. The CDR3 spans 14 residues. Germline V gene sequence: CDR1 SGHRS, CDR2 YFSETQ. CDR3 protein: CASSLVRQGDGYTF. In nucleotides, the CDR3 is TGCGCCAGCAGCTTGGTTCGGCAGGGAGATGGCTACACCTTC.

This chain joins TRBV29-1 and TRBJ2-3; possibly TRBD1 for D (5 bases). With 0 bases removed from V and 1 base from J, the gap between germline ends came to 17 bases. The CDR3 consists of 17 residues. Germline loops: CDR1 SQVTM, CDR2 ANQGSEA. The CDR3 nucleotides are TGCAGCGTTGAAGATCGGGTGGGGCCCCAAGGCACAGATACGCAGTATTTT. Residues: CSVEDRVGPQGTDTQYF.

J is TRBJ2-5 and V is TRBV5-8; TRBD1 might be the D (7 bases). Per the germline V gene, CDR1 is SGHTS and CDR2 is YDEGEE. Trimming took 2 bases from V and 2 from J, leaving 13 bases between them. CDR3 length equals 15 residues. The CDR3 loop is CASSLDPGGQETQYF. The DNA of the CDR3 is TGTGCCAGCAGCTTAGACCCAGGGGGGCAAGAGACCCAGTACTTC.

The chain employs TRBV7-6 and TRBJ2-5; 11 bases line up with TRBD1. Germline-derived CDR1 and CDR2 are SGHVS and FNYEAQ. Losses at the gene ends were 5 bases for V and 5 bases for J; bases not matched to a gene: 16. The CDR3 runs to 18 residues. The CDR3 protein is CASSRDRGSFQGSETQYF. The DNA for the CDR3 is TGTGCCAGCAGCCGGGACAGGGGGAGTTTTCAGGGTAGTGAGACCCAGTACTTC.

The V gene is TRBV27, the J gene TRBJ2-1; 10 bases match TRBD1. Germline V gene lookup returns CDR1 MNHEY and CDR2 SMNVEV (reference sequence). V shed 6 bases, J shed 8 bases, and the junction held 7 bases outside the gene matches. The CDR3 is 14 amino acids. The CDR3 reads CASRPGQGVDEQFF. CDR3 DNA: TGTGCCAGCAGGCCCGGACAGGGGGTCGATGAGCAGTTCTTC.